The T cell receptor (beta chain) described here comes from a study of early T cells in non-severe SARS-CoV-2 infection (TCRdb year 2021). A note on the overall study: Bulk RNA from unsorted whole blood was used for TCR sequencing, so alpha and beta chains could not be paired.

The CDR3, cysteine through phenylalanine, is 14 amino acids long. Only the CDR3 DNA is retained, 42 bases long and in frame from the first base. Trimming leaves V shorter by 3 bases and J shorter by 0 bases, with the junction holding 2 bases beyond the gene matches. The germline V gene (reference sequence) specifies LNHDA as CDR1 and SQIVND as CDR2. A case-control design nested within a healthcare worker cohort in London, UK, was used, with weekly nasopharyngeal swab PCR tests and blood sampling performed. Healthcare workers were recruited between 23 and 31 March 2020, during the week of the UK lockdown, and were followed weekly for up to roughly 15 weeks. The method behind the library was 5' RACE. The sequencer listed for this sample is NextSeq 500. The TCR library protocol attached unique molecular identifiers to individual cDNA molecules to correct for sequencing error and PCR bias. Both TCR alpha and beta chains were sequenced, and tight co-correlation was observed between alpha and beta sequence abundances in each sample. The published analysis was carried out like this. Decombinator V4 was used to annotate TCR sequences for V gene, J gene and CDR3. Expanded TCRs were defined as changing significantly between any two time points under a Poisson model with p below 0.0001. TCR abundances were normalised to the total number of TCRs sequenced per sample and were expressed as counts per million. MAIT TCRs were defined by TRAV1-2 paired with TRAJ12, TRAJ20 or TRAJ33, and iNKT TCRs by TRAV10 paired with TRAJ18. VDJdb, accessed 1 November 2021, was searched for CMV, EBV and SARS-CoV-2 annotated TCRs, excluding TCRs annotated for multiple antigens. The public reads were quality trimmed at Q25 with fastp and then assembled into clones with MiXCR by TCRdb, keeping productive beta chains. Records with the same CDR3 protein are collapsed into one entry carrying the most frequent genes and DNA. TCRdb, not the original authors, processed these V and J calls. The sample table shows 50,000 to 55,000 distinct CDR3 sequences, and about 9.1% are seen once. Around 4% of the sample is held by the ten biggest clonotypes.

Overall results and qualifications from the work: VDJdb matching was skewed toward anti-spike CD8 responses, so virus-specific expansions were likely underestimated and private and CD4 specificities were missed.

This clonotype was observed many times. Its specific antigen is unknown. Qualities for individual bases were not recorded, and no much larger clone is one base off. The source material was whole blood. Rearrangement joined TRBV19 to TRBJ2-7, with 7 central nucleotides matching TRBD1. This receptor was obtained from an adult who was a healthcare worker with PCR-confirmed SARS-CoV-2 infection or an uninfected control (not recorded which). The CDR3 region reads CASSIRGSSYEQYF. At the DNA level, the sequence is TGTGCCAGTAGTATCAGGGGGTCCTCCTACGAGCAGTACTTC.